This T cell receptor (beta chain) was sequenced for a study of Tregs in tolerant kidney transplant recipients. Whole-study findings and limits: Biological reproducibility was not directly addressed in this study. Activated donor B cell expansion appeared to reveal the most relevant donor-specific TCRbeta repertoire. Few patients were studied, so findings need validation in larger groups.

About this clone: Its specificity is unknown.

Unstimulated Tregs (CD4+CD25+CD127-) and CD4+CD25- non-Tregs were sorted from PBMCs. Some clones are missing from TCRdb's copy, which holds only in-frame ones; the method was immunoSEQ multiplex PCR. The sample gives 200,000 to 300,000 clones, roughly 84% of which show up once; less than 0.75% is in the top ten. There are 13 residues in the CDR3. Germline lookup yields CDR1 SGHDN and CDR2 FVKESK. Between the trimmed V and J ends, which lost 5 bases and 4 bases, there was a span of 9 bases. The chain uses TRBV14 and TRBJ1-5; D is ambiguous. The receptor comes from a human donor in good health. The specimen sequenced was CD4+ T cells from blood. This CDR3 is CASSYNINQPQHF. CDR3 DNA: TGTGCCAGCAGCTACAACATAAATCAGCCCCAGCATTTT.